This T cell receptor beta chain was recorded in a study of blood T cell repertoires in COVID-19. V lost 4 bases to trimming and J lost 4 bases; unmatched junction nucleotides: 6. The CDR3 is 14 amino acids. The germline CDR1 and CDR2 sequences are SGHRS and YFSETQ. In the original processing: Estimation of nucleated cell counts relied on the amplification of reference gene primers. Some clones are missing from TCRdb's copy, which holds only in-frame ones; the method was immunoSEQ multiplex PCR. That table supplies the V and J calls and clone size; D and trimming were determined from the DNA. The sample has roughly 260,000 clones; about nine tenths are singletons.

The sequencing sample was made of PBMCs or T cells enriched from blood (not recorded which). This chain connects TRBV5-1 to TRBJ1-2, with 8 bases aligning to TRBD1. This TCR was sampled from a woman in her 30s with acute COVID-19. The chain's CDR3 is CASSPKGTGYGYTF. In DNA form, the CDR3 reads TGCGCCAGCAGCCCCAAGGGGACAGGCTATGGCTACACCTTC.